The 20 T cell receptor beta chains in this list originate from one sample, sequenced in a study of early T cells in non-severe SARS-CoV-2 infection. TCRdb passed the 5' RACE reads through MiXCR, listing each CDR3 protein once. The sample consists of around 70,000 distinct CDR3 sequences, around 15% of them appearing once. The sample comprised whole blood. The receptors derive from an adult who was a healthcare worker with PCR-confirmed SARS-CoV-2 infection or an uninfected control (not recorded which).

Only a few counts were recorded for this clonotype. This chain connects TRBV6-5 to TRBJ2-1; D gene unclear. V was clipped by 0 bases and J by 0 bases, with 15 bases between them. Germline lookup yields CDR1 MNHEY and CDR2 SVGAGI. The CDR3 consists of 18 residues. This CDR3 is CASSYSTLRSSSYNEQFF. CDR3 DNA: TGTGCCAGCAGTTACTCGACGCTGCGTTCGAGCTCCTACAATGAGCAGTTCTTC.

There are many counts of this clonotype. CDR3: CAWSVMAGSNEKLFF. CDR3 DNA: TGTGCCTGGAGTGTTATGGCCGGTTCTAATGAAAAACTGTTTTTT. V usage is TRBV30 and J usage is TRBJ1-4; D gene uncertain. V lost 0 bases and J lost 3, with 11 bases in between. Germline V lookup: CDR1 GTSNPN, CDR2 SVGIG (reference sequence). CDR3 length: 15 amino acids.

The CDR3 DNA follows: TGTGCCACCGTCTCCCGGGCAGCTGCATCCTACGAGCAGTACTTC. Its translation: CATVSRAAASYEQYF. The chain links TRBV6-5 to TRBJ2-7; no definite D call. The length of the CDR3 is 15 residues. With 10 bases removed from V and 1 base from J, the gap between germline ends came to 20 bases. Germline assignment: CDR1 MNHEY and CDR2 SVGAGI.

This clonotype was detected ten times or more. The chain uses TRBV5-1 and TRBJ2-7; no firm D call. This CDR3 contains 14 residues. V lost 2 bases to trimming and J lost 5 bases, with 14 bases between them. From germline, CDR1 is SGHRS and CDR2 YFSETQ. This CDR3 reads CASSFQAQVHEQYF. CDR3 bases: TGCGCCAGCAGCTTTCAGGCCCAAGTCCACGAGCAGTACTTC.

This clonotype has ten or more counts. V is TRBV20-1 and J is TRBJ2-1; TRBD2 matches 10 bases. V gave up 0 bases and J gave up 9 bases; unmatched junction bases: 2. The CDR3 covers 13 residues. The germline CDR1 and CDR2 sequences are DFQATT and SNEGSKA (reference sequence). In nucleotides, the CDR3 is TGCAGTGCTAGAGAAATAGCGGGGGGTGAGCAGTTCTTC. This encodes CSAREIAGGEQFF.

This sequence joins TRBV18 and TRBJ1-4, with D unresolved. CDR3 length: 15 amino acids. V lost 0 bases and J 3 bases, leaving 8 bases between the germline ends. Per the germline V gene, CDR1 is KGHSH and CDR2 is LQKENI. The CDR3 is CASSPPLQSNEKLFF. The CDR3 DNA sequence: TGTGCCAGCTCACCACCGTTACAGTCTAATGAAAAACTGTTTTTT.

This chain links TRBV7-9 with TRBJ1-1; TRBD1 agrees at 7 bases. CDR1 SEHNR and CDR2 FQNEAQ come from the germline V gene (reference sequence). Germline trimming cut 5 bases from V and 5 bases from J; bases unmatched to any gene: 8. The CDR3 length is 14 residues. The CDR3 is CASSTPGQSTEAFF. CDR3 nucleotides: TGTGCCAGCAGCACTCCGGGACAGAGTACTGAAGCTTTCTTT.

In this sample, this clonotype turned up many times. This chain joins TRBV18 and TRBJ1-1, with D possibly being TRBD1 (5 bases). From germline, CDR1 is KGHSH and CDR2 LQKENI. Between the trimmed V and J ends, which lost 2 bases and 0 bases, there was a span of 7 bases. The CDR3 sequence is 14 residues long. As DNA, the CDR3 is TGTGCCAGCTCACCAACAGGCATGAACACTGAAGCTTTCTTT. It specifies CASSPTGMNTEAFF. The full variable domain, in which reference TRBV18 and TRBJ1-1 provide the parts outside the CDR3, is NAGVMQNPRHLVRRRGQEARLRCSPMKGHSHVYWYRQLPEEGLKFMVYLQKENIIDESGMPKERFSAEFPKEGPSILRIQQVVRGDSAAYFCASSPTGMNTEAFFGQGTRLTVV.

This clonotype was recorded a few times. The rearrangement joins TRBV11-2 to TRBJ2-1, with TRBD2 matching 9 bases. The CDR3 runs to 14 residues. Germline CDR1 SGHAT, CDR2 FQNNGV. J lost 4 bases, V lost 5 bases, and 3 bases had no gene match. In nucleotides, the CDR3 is TGTGCCAGCAGCAGCCTAGCGGGGTACAATGAGCAGTTCTTC. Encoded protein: CASSSLAGYNEQFF. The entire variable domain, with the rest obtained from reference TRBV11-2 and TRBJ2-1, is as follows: EAGVAQSPRYKIIEKRQSVAFWCNPISGHATLYWYQQILGQGPKLLIQFQNNGVVDDSQLPKDRFSAERLKGVDSTLKIQPAKLEDSAVYLCASSSLAGYNEQFFGPGTRLTVL.

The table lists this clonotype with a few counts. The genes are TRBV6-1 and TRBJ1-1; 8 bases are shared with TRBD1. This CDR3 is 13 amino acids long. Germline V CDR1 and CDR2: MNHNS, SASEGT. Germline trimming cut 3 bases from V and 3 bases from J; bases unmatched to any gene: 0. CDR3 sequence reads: CASSDRGHTEAFF. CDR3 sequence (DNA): TGTGCCAGCAGTGACAGGGGGCACACTGAAGCTTTCTTT.

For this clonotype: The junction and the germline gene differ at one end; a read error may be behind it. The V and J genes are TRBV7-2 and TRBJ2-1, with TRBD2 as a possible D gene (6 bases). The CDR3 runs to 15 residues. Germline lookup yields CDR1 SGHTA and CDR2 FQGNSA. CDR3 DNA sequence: TGTGCCAGCAGGTTAGACGCGGGACCACCCATAGGGCAGTTCTTC. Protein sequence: CASRLDAGPPIGQFF. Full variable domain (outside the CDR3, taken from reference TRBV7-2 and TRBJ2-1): GAGVSQSPSNKVTEKGKDVELRCDPISGHTALYWYRQSLGQGLEFLIYFQGNSAPDKSGLPSDRFSAERTGGSVSTLTIQRTQQEDSAVYLCASRLDAGPPIGQFFGPGTRLTVL.

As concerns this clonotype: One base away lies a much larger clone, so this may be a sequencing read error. CDR3 DNA sequence: TGCAGTGCTAGGAGGGCCGGGACCGGGCAGGTGGGGAAGTTCTTC. Protein sequence: CSARRAGTGQVGKFF. The chain recombines TRBV20-1 with TRBJ2-1; D might be TRBD1 or TRBD2, each matching 5 bases. This CDR3 contains 15 residues. The V end was cut by 3 bases, the J end by 14 bases, with 26 bases between. Germline assignment: CDR1 DFQATT and CDR2 SNEGSKA (reference sequence).

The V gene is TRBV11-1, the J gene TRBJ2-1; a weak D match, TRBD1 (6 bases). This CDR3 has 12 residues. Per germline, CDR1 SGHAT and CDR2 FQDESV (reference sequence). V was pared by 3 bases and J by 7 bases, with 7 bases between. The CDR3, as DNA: TGTGCCAGCAGCTTTAGGGGGAATGAGCAGTTCTTC. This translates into CASSFRGNEQFF. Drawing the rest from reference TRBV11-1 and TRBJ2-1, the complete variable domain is EAEVAQSPRYKITEKSQAVAFWCDPISGHATLYWYRQILGQGPELLVQFQDESVVDDSQLPKDRFSAERLKGVDSTLKIQPAELGDSAMYLCASSFRGNEQFFGPGTRLTVL.

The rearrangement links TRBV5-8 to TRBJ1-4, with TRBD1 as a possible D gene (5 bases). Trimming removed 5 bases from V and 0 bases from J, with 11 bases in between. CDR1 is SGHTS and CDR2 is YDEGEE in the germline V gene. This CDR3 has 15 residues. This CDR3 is CASRYQTATNEKLFF. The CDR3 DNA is TGTGCCAGCAGATACCAGACAGCAACTAATGAAAAACTGTTTTTT.

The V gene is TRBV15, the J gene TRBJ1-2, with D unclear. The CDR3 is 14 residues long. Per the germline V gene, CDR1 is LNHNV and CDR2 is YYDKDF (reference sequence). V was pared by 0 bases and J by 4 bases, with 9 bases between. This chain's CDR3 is CATSRDRTAYGYTF. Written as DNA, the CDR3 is TGTGCCACCAGCAGAGATCGCACCGCCTATGGCTACACCTTC.

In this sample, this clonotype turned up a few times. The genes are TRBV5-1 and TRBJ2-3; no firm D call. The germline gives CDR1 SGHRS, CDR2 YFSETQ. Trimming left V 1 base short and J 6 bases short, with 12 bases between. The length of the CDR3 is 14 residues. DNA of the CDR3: TGCGCCAGCAGCTTGAAGTTTCAGGCGGATACGCAGTATTTT. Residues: CASSLKFQADTQYF.

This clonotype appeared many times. CDR3 sequence reads: CASSSGRAYEQYF. The CDR3 DNA is TGTGCCAGCAGTTCCGGCAGAGCCTACGAGCAGTACTTC. The chain combines TRBV27 with TRBJ2-7; D is ambiguous. The ends were cut back, 4 bases at V and 2 bases at J, with 9 bases in the middle. The germline V gene has CDR1 MNHEY and CDR2 SMNVEV (reference sequence). The CDR3 spans 13 residues.

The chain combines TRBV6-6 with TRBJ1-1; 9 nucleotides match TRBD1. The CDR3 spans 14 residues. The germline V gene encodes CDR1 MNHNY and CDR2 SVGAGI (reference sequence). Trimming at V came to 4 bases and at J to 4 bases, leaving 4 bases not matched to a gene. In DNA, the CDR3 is TGTGCCAGCAGTTCTGGGACAGGGTCCACTGAAGCTTTCTTT. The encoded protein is CASSSGTGSTEAFF.

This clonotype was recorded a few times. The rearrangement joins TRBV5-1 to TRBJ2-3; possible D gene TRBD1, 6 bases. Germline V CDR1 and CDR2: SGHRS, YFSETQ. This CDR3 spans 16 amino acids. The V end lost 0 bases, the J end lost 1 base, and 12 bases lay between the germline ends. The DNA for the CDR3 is TGCGCCAGCAGCTTGGTAGGGGGACGGGGCACAGATACGCAGTATTTT. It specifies CASSLVGGRGTDTQYF.

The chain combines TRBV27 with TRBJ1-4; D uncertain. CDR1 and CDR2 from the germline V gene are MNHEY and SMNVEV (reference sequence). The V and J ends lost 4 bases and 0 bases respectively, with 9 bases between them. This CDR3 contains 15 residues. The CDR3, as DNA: TGTGCCAGCAGTTCCCACATTGCAACTAATGAAAAACTGTTTTTT. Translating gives CASSSHIATNEKLFF.